The 8 T cell receptor beta chains presented below share a single source sample, sequenced in a study of blood T cell repertoires in COVID-19. The repertoire was sequenced with immunoSEQ multiplex PCR; TCRdb's copy has only in-frame clones and lacks some. The sample consists of approximately 87,000 clones, 80% to 90% of them appearing once. The sequenced sample consisted of peripheral blood. These receptors were obtained from an elderly woman with acute or convalescent COVID-19.

This clone was counted at least ten times. V is TRBV30 and J is TRBJ1-1; D might be TRBD1 (6 bases). The CDR3 sequence is 16 residues long. Per the germline V gene, CDR1 is GTSNPN and CDR2 is SVGIG (reference sequence). Trimming pared 8 bases from V and 3 bases from J, leaving 25 bases between. CDR3 residues: CAGERGKLSRDTEAFF. In nucleotides, the CDR3 is TGTGCCGGGGAGAGGGGGAAGTTGTCCCGTGACACTGAAGCTTTCTTT.

This chain joins TRBV5-8 and TRBJ2-2, with TRBD1 identical over 7 bases. Germline CDR1 reads SGHTS; CDR2 reads YDEGEE. There are 14 residues in the CDR3. V dropped 4 bases and J dropped 4; count of bases not matched to a gene: 4. The CDR3: CASSPGQSTGELFF. CDR3 DNA: TGTGCCAGCAGCCCGGGACAGTCCACCGGGGAGCTGTTTTTT.

This chain connects TRBV7-9 to TRBJ1-2; D is possibly TRBD1 (6 bases). The CDR3 spans 13 residues. V lost 3 bases to trimming and J lost 6 bases, with 11 bases between them. The germline V gene has CDR1 SEHNR and CDR2 FQNEAQ (reference sequence). The CDR3 DNA follows: TGTGCCAGCAGCTTCCGGGACAACGATGGCTACACCTTC. As protein: CASSFRDNDGYTF.

This clone was found a few times. The chain has TRBV7-6 and TRBJ2-7; tentatively, D is TRBD2 (6 bases). CDR3 length equals 15 residues. The germline gives CDR1 SGHVS, CDR2 FNYEAQ. V lost 0 bases and J lost 1, with 10 bases in between. This CDR3 is CASSLAAGTSYEQYF. In DNA form, the CDR3 reads TGTGCCAGCAGCTTAGCGGCAGGGACTTCCTACGAGCAGTACTTC.

V and J are TRBV7-9 and TRBJ2-1; tentatively, D is TRBD2 (5 bases). Germline CDR1 is SEHNR and CDR2 is FQNEAQ (reference sequence). Between the trimmed V and J ends, which lost 5 bases and 15 bases, there was a span of 20 bases. The CDR3 totals 13 residues. CDR3 in amino acids: CASSRGEGGPRFF. CDR3 sequence (DNA): TGTGCCAGCAGCCGTGGCGAGGGTGGTCCACGGTTCTTC.

This sequence joins TRBV2 and TRBJ2-5; 10 bases are shared with TRBD2. The junction had 11 bases not matched to a gene; V was cut back by 9 bases and J by 4 bases. Germline lookup yields CDR1 SNHLY and CDR2 FYNNEI. This CDR3 is built from 15 residues. CDR3 nucleotides: TGTGCCAGGGAGCCAGCGGGGGGGGCGGGAGAGACCCAGTACTTC. It specifies CAREPAGGAGETQYF.

The J gene is TRBJ1-3, the V gene TRBV5-5; no definite D call. Germline V lookup: CDR1 SGHKS, CDR2 YYEKEE (reference sequence). V was clipped by 1 base and J by 1 base, with 24 bases between them. The CDR3 spans 20 residues. The CDR3 bases are TGTGCCAGCAGCTTGCGGGATCTCTCTCTAACATGGACTTCTGGAAACACCATATATTTT. It encodes CASSLRDLSLTWTSGNTIYF.

This clone showed up just once. J is TRBJ1-2 and V is TRBV6-1; weak D call: TRBD1 (5 bases). The CDR3 is made up of 14 amino acids. Germline CDR1 reads MNHNS; CDR2 reads SASEGT. Trimming left V 0 bases short and J 1 base short, with 6 bases between. DNA for the CDR3: TGTGCCAGCAGTGAAGCGACAGATAACTATGGCTACACCTTC. Protein product: CASSEATDNYGYTF.